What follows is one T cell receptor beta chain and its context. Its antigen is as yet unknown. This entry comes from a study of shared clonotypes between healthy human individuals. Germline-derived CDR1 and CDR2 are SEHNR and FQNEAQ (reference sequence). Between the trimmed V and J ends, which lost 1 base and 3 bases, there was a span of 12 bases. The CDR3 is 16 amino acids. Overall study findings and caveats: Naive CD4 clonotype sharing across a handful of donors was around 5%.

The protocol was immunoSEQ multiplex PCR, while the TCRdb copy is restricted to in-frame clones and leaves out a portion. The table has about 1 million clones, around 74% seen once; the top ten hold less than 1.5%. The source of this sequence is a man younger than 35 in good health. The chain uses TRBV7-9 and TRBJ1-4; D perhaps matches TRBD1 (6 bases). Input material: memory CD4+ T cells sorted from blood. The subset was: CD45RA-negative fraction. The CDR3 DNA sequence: TGTGCCAGCAGCTTAGGTTCAGGGGTAGCTAATGAAAAACTGTTTTTT. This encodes CASSLGSGVANEKLFF.